This section outlines one T cell receptor beta chain sequence together with its context. Antigen: not known. This CDR3 spans 16 amino acids. Looked up from germline, CDR1 is SGHRS and CDR2 is YFSETQ. V dropped 2 bases and J dropped 1 base, with 15 bases sitting between them. Antigen-specific CD4+ T cells were first expanded with viral peptide pools by the ViraFEST assay and only then sequenced. The culture ran for approximately 10 days, and then CD4+ T cells were isolated. The sample comes from a study of vaccination effects on CD4 cells after COVID-19. Only in-frame clones appear in the TCRdb table, and some are missing; sequencing was by immunoSEQ multiplex PCR. The profile shows tens of thousands of clones, about four fifths of them singletons.

This TCR derives from a human donor who received a COVID-19 vaccine. The material was CD4+ T cells from PBMCs cultured with HCoV-229E spike peptides, obtained before COVID-19 vaccination. The chain is built from TRBV5-1 and TRBJ1-2; maybe TRBD1 (6 bases). CDR3 DNA sequence: TGCGCCAGCAGCTTCGGGGCAGGGGACCTTAACTATGGCTACACCTTC. Protein: CASSFGAGDLNYGYTF.